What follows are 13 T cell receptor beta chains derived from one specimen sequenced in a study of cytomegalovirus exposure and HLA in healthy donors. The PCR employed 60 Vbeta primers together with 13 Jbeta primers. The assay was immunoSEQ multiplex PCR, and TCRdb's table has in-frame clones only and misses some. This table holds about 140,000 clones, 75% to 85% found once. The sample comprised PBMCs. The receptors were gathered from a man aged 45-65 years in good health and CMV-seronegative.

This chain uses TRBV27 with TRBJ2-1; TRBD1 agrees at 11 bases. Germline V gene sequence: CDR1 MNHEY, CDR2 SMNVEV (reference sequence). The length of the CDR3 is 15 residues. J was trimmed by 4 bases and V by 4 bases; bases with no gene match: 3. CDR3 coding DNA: TGTGCCAGCAGTTCAGGACAGGGGGCTTACAATGAGCAGTTCTTC. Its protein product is CASSSGQGAYNEQFF.

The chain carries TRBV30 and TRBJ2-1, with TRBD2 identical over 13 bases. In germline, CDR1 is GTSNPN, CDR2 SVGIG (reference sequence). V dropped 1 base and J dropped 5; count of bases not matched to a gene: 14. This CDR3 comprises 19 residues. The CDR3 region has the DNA TGTGCCTGGAGTGAGGAGGCAGGACTAGCGGGGGTCACACACAATGAGCAGTTCTTC. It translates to CAWSEEAGLAGVTHNEQFF.

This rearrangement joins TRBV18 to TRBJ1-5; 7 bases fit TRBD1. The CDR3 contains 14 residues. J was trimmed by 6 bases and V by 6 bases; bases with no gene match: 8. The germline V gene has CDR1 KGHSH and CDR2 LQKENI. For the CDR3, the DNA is TGTGCCAGCTCTATGGACAGGCCGGGTCAGCCCCAGCATTTT. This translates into CASSMDRPGQPQHF.

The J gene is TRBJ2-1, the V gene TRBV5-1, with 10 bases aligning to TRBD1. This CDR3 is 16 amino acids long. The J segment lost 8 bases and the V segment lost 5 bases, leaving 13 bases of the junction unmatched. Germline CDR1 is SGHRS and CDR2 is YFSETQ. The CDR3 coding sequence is TGCGCCAGCAGGCTGAACGCCGGGACAGGGGTCGATGAGCAGTTCTTC. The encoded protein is CASRLNAGTGVDEQFF. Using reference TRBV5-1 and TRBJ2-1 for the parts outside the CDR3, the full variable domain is KAGVTQTPRYLIKTRGQQVTLSCSPISGHRSVSWYQQTPGQGLQFLFEYFSETQRNKGNFPGRFSGRQFSNSRSEMNVSTLELGDSALYLCASRLNAGTGVDEQFFGPGTRLTVL.

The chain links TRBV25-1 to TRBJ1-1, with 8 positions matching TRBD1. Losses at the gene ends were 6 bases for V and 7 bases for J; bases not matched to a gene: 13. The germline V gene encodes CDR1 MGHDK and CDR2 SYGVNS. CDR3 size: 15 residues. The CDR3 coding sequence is TGTGCCAGCAGCGGAGGGTGGCAGGGGGCAATTGAAGCTTTCTTT. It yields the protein CASSGGWQGAIEAFF.

The CDR3 sequence is CASSQAGSGRPDTQYF. The CDR3 nucleotides are TGCGCCAGCAGCCAAGCGGGGAGCGGGCGTCCTGATACGCAGTATTTT. The chain links TRBV4-1 to TRBJ2-3; D might be TRBD2 (6 bases). The CDR3 is made up of 16 amino acids. Trimming shortened V by 1 base and J by 6 bases, and 17 bases separated the two germline ends. CDR1 MGHRA and CDR2 YSYEKL come from the germline V gene.

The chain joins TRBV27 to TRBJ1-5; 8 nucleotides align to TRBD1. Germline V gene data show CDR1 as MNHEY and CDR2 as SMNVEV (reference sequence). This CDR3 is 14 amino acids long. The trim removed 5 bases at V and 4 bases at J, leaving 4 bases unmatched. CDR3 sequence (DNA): TGTGCCAGCAGTCTCGGACAGGGAAATCAGCCCCAGCATTTT. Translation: CASSLGQGNQPQHF.

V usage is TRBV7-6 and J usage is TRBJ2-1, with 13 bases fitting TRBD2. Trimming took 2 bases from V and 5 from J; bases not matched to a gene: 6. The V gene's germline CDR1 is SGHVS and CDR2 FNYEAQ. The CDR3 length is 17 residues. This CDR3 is CASSLTPGTSGDNEQFF. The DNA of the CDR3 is TGTGCCAGCAGCTTAACCCCCGGGACTAGCGGGGACAATGAGCAGTTCTTC.

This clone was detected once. CDR3 loop: CASSLGQTANYGYTF. The CDR3 region has the DNA TGTGCCAGCAGCTTAGGACAAACAGCTAACTATGGCTACACCTTC. The chain is built from TRBV7-8 and TRBJ1-2; no firm D call. V lost 1 base and J 0 bases, leaving 9 bases between the germline ends. CDR1 and CDR2 from the germline V gene are SGHVS and FQNEAQ. This CDR3 region has 15 residues. Based on the CDR3 plus reference TRBV7-8 and TRBJ1-2, the full variable domain is GAGVSQSPRYKVAKRGQDVALRCDPISGHVSLFWYQQALGQGPEFLTYFQNEAQLDKSGLPSDRFFAERPEGSVSTLKIQRTQQEDSAVYLCASSLGQTANYGYTFGSGTRLTVV.

DNA of the CDR3: TGTGCCAGCAGCTCCGCCCAGATCCGGGGTCCGGATACGCAGTATTTT. This translates into CASSSAQIRGPDTQYF. This chain links TRBV5-4 with TRBJ2-3; D might be TRBD2 (5 bases). Per germline, CDR1 SGHNT and CDR2 YYREEE (reference sequence). The V gene lost 3 bases and the J gene lost 6 bases, with 20 bases spanning the gap. The CDR3 is made up of 16 amino acids.

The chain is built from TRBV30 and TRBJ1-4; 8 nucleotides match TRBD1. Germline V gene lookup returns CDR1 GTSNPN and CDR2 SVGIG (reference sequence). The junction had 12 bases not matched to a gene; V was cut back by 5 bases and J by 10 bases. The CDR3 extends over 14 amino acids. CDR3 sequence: CAWDLRTGSAKLFF. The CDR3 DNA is TGTGCCTGGGATCTCCGGACAGGGAGTGCAAAACTGTTTTTT.

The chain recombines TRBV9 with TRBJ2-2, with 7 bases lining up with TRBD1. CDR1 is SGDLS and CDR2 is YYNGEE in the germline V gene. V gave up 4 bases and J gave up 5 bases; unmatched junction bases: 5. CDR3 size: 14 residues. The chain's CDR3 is CASSPQTGTGELFF. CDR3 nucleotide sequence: TGTGCCAGCAGCCCACAGACAGGGACCGGGGAGCTGTTTTTT.

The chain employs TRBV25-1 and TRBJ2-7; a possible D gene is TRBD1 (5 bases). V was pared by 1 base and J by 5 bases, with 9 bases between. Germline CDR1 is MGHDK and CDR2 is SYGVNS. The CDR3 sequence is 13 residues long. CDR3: CASSEFQGHEQYF. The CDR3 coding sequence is TGTGCCAGCAGTGAATTCCAGGGCCACGAGCAGTACTTC.